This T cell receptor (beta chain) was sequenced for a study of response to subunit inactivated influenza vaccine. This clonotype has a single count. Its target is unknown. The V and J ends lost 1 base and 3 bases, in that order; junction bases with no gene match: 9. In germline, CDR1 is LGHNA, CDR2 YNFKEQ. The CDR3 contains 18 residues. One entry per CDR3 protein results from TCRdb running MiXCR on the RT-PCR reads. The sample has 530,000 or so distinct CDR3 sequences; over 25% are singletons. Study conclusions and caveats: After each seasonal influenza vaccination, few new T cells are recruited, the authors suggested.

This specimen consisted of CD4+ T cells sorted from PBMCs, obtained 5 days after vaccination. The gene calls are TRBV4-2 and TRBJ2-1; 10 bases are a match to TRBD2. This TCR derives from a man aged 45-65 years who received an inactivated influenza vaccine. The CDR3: CASSQVASGGSHYNEQFF. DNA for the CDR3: TGTGCCAGCAGCCAAGTTGCTAGCGGGGGTTCCCACTACAATGAGCAGTTCTTC.